This T cell receptor beta chain was documented in a study of cytomegalovirus exposure and HLA in healthy donors. V lost 2 bases, J lost 4 bases, and 11 bases lay in between. Germline values: CDR1 MDHEN, CDR2 SYDVKM. The CDR3 consists of 14 residues. The donors were in the roughly 130-subject validation cohort, distinct from the approximately 700-subject first cohort. Clones were sequenced by immunoSEQ multiplex PCR, and TCRdb holds only the in-frame ones, with some missing. The profile shows roughly 90,000 clones, 90% to 95% of them singletons. The TCR sequence derives from a woman aged 30 to 39 in good health and CMV-seropositive. The chain uses TRBV28 and TRBJ1-1, with D possibly being TRBD1 (5 bases). Sequences were obtained from PBMCs. The DNA for the CDR3 is TGTGCCAGCAGTTTAGGGCAGGGAAGCACTGAAGCTTTCTTT. Amino acids: CASSLGQGSTEAFF.